Below, 26 T cell receptor beta chains from the same sample are listed, as sequenced in a study of Ad26.COV2.S vaccination and SARS-CoV-2 variants (dated by TCRdb to the early 2020s). The library relied on the immunoSEQ multiplex PCR assay. In its TCRdb copy, this immuneACCESS table keeps in-frame sequences only and misses some clones. Where compared with another copy, unresolved V genes explain less than half of these, and the others have no known cause. Here the sample has fewer than 500,000 clones; 80% to 95% occur a single time. Of the sample, approximately 4.5% falls within the top ten clones. The treatment or condition label on this specimen signifies: some 20 received Ad26.COV2.S at low or high dose, single or two shots; roughly five received placebo; per-sample allocation not given. For vaccine and placebo recipients, the sequenced repertoires came from samples collected on day 63 after the first injection.

The sample consisted of peripheral blood, taken in a trial of Ad26.COV2.S vaccine versus placebo. Receptors originate from a person aged 18-60 years who received the Ad26.COV2.S COVID-19 vaccine or a placebo.

About this clone: One base away lies a much larger clone, so this may be a sequencing read error. The same CDR3 is also encoded by other DNA sequences in this sample. The chain links TRBV28 to TRBJ2-1; D gene unclear. Between the trimmed V and J ends, which lost 4 bases and 3 bases, there was a span of 1 base. Germline CDR1 reads MDHEN; CDR2 reads SYDVKM. The CDR3 contains 11 residues. The CDR3 DNA sequence: TGTGCCAGCAGTTACTACAATGAGCAGTTCTTC. This translates into CASSYYNEQFF.

The rearrangement joins TRBV19 to TRBJ2-1, with 9 bases identical to TRBD2. Germline lookup yields CDR1 LNHDA and CDR2 SQIVND (reference sequence). CDR3 length: 15 amino acids. V lost 1 base to trimming and J lost 8 bases; unmatched junction nucleotides: 6. CDR3 nucleotide sequence: TGTGCCAGTAGTATAGGTGTAGCGGGAGTTGATGAGCAGTTCTTC. This translates into CASSIGVAGVDEQFF. The whole variable domain, remainder taken from reference TRBV19 and TRBJ2-1, is DGGITQSPKYLFRKEGQNVTLSCEQNLNHDAMYWYRQDPGQGLRLIYYSQIVNDFQKGDIAEGYSVSREKKESFPLTVTSAQKNPTAFYLCASSIGVAGVDEQFFGPGTRLTVL.

The chain is built from TRBV18 and TRBJ2-1, with 13 bases identical to TRBD2. The CDR3 loop spans 17 amino acids. The germline V gene has CDR1 KGHSH and CDR2 LQKENI. V trimming: 2 bases; J trimming: 5 bases; junction bases outside the gene matches: 6. The CDR3 reads CASSPLTSGRINNEQFF. CDR3 DNA: TGTGCCAGCTCACCATTGACTAGCGGGAGGATCAACAATGAGCAGTTCTTC.

The chain recombines TRBV4-1 with TRBJ2-2; 14 bases align to TRBD2. Germline V gene data show CDR1 as MGHRA and CDR2 as YSYEKL. With V trimmed by 1 base and J by 5 bases, 6 bases remained unmatched. This CDR3 is built from 18 residues. The DNA for the CDR3 is TGCGCCAGCAGCCAAGGGCCGGGACTAGCGGGAGTTACCGGGGAGCTGTTTTTT. Protein sequence: CASSQGPGLAGVTGELFF.

The genes are TRBV12-3 or TRBV12-4 and TRBJ2-2; possibly TRBD1 for D (6 bases). The germline V and J ends were trimmed by 5 bases and 6 bases, with 10 bases remaining between them. The CDR3 has 13 residues. The CDR3 DNA is TGTGCCAGCAGTCGTGAGGGGGCCGGGGAGCTGTTTTTT. Translated, it gives CASSREGAGELFF.

The chain links TRBV2 to TRBJ2-3, with D possibly matching TRBD2 (5 bases). Germline loops: CDR1 SNHLY, CDR2 FYNNEI. This CDR3 is built from 13 residues. V lost 4 bases and J 1 base, leaving 6 bases between the germline ends. The chain's CDR3 is CASSVSGTDTQYF. The CDR3 DNA follows: TGTGCCAGCAGTGTTAGCGGCACAGATACGCAGTATTTT.

J is TRBJ2-5 and V is TRBV7-2; the D is unclear. The CDR3 contains 16 residues. Trimming took 1 base from V and 5 from J, leaving 17 bases between them. Germline V lookup: CDR1 SGHTA, CDR2 FQGNSA. The CDR3 spells CASSLGVTVADETQYF. The CDR3 DNA reads TGTGCCAGCAGCTTAGGGGTAACGGTGGCGGATGAGACCCAGTACTTC. Drawing the rest from reference TRBV7-2 and TRBJ2-5, the complete variable domain is GAGVSQSPSNKVTEKGKDVELRCDPISGHTALYWYRQSLGQGLEFLIYFQGNSAPDKSGLPSDRFSAERTGGSVSTLTIQRTQQEDSAVYLCASSLGVTVADETQYFGPGTRLLVL.

This clone came up once. The chain couples TRBV5-5 to TRBJ1-5; D might be TRBD1 (5 bases). V dropped 4 bases and J dropped 0 bases, with 20 bases sitting between them. Germline CDR1 reads SGHKS; CDR2 reads YYEKEE (reference sequence). CDR3 size: 18 residues. The CDR3 nucleotides are TGTGCCAGCAGCCAAAGGTGGGACCGTCTCAATAGCAATCAGCCCCAGCATTTT. Its translation is CASSQRWDRLNSNQPQHF.

This chain links TRBV27 with TRBJ2-2; TRBD1 might be the D (6 bases). The CDR3 consists of 16 residues. CDR1 and CDR2 from the germline V gene are MNHEY and SMNVEV (reference sequence). Trimming left V 3 bases short and J 0 bases short, with 11 bases between. CDR3 amino acids: CASSFTGQPNTGELFF. For the CDR3, the DNA is TGTGCCAGCAGTTTTACAGGGCAACCGAACACCGGGGAGCTGTTTTTT.

The table lists this clone with a few counts. This rearrangement joins TRBV5-1 to TRBJ2-2; maybe TRBD1 (6 bases). V was cut by 4 bases and J by 4 bases, with 11 bases left in between. Per germline, CDR1 SGHRS and CDR2 YFSETQ. The CDR3 sequence is 14 residues long. Here the CDR3 DNA reads TGCGCCAGCAGCGGGGACATGCCCACCGGGGAGCTGTTTTTT. Its protein is CASSGDMPTGELFF.

The chain is built from TRBV4-1 and TRBJ1-6, with TRBD1 as a possible D gene (5 bases). Trimming shortened V by 5 bases and J by 7 bases, and 18 bases separated the two germline ends. The germline V gene has CDR1 MGHRA and CDR2 YSYEKL. The CDR3 is 16 amino acids. The CDR3 region has the DNA TGCGCCAGCAGCGCTACTCCAGGGTCGGAAAATTCACCCCTCCACTTT. It specifies CASSATPGSENSPLHF.

The J gene is TRBJ2-5, the V gene TRBV20-1, with unresolved D. V dropped 8 bases and J dropped 1 base, with 5 bases sitting between them. CDR1 is DFQATT, CDR2 SNEGSKA, per germline (reference sequence). The length of the CDR3 is 10 residues. The CDR3 is CSPSQETQYF. The CDR3 bases are TGCAGTCCCTCCCAAGAGACCCAGTACTTC.

The rearrangement links TRBV28 to TRBJ2-1; 8 bases are a match to TRBD2. J was trimmed by 7 bases and V by 9 bases; bases with no gene match: 11. The CDR3 sequence is 14 residues long. Germline V gene data show CDR1 as MDHEN and CDR2 as SYDVKM. CDR3 sequence: CASLGAGGHNEQFF. In DNA form, the CDR3 reads TGTGCCAGTCTCGGGGCGGGAGGTCATAATGAGCAGTTCTTC. Complete variable domain (other parts from reference TRBV28 and TRBJ2-1): DVKVTQSSRYLVKRTGEKVFLECVQDMDHENMFWYRQDPGLGLRLIYFSYDVKMKEKGDIPEGYSVSREKKERFSLILESASTNQTSMYLCASLGAGGHNEQFFGPGTRLTVL.

The chain uses TRBV5-1 and TRBJ2-3, with 12 bases lining up with TRBD1. The V and J ends lost 5 bases and 4 bases, in that order; junction bases with no gene match: 5. Germline V CDR1 and CDR2: SGHRS, YFSETQ. The CDR3 has 15 amino acids. The CDR3 loop reads CASRVGTGGPDTQYF. CDR3 DNA: TGCGCCAGCAGAGTTGGGACAGGGGGCCCAGATACGCAGTATTTT.

In this sample, this clone turned up a few times. CDR3 loop: CAISESLGGNQPQHF. CDR3 coding DNA: TGTGCCATCAGTGAGTCGTTAGGGGGCAATCAGCCCCAGCATTTT. The chain uses TRBV10-3 and TRBJ1-5; a weak D match, TRBD1 (5 bases). CDR1 and CDR2 (germline): ENHRY, SYGVKD. Trimming took 0 bases from V and 2 from J, leaving 8 bases between them. This CDR3 has 15 residues.

This chain connects TRBV4-1 to TRBJ2-3; unclear D gene. Germline CDR1 reads MGHRA; CDR2 reads YSYEKL. The CDR3 sequence is 15 residues long. V was clipped by 1 base and J by 0 bases, with 8 bases between them. This CDR3 reads CASSQGLSSTDTQYF. CDR3 nucleotide sequence: TGCGCCAGCAGCCAAGGGCTCTCAAGCACAGATACGCAGTATTTT.

The J gene is TRBJ2-1, the V gene TRBV5-6, with 7 bases aligning to TRBD1. The CDR3 runs 15 residues. V lost 4 bases to trimming and J lost 3 bases; unmatched junction nucleotides: 7. Germline assignment: CDR1 SGHDT and CDR2 YYEEEE. CDR3 region: CASSRKGASYNEQFF. The CDR3 bases are TGTGCCAGCAGCCGGAAGGGGGCCAGCTACAATGAGCAGTTCTTC.

The count of this clone is one. The chain employs TRBV30 and TRBJ1-2; unclear D gene. V lost 0 bases and J 2 bases, leaving 1 base between the germline ends. This CDR3 has 11 amino acids. Germline CDR1 GTSNPN, CDR2 SVGIG (reference sequence). DNA of the CDR3: TGTGCCTGGAGTGTAAACTATGGCTACACCTTC. Its translation is CAWSVNYGYTF.

This sequence joins TRBV28 and TRBJ2-7; a possible D gene is TRBD2 (6 bases). Germline V gives CDR1 MDHEN, CDR2 SYDVKM. Deletions cut 3 bases from V and 5 bases from J, with 11 bases between. The CDR3 extends over 13 amino acids. DNA of the CDR3: TGTGCCAGCAGTTTTGGAGGGACCGACGAGCAGTACTTC. Its translation is CASSFGGTDEQYF. Looking up the rest from reference TRBV28 and TRBJ2-7 gives the full variable domain: DVKVTQSSRYLVKRTGEKVFLECVQDMDHENMFWYRQDPGLGLRLIYFSYDVKMKEKGDIPEGYSVSREKKERFSLILESASTNQTSMYLCASSFGGTDEQYFGPGTRLTVT.

This clone was recorded a few times. The chain couples TRBV28 to TRBJ1-5; 8 bases agree with TRBD1. Germline V gene lookup returns CDR1 MDHEN and CDR2 SYDVKM. CDR3 length: 13 amino acids. J lost 5 bases, V lost 6 bases, and 3 bases had no gene match. The CDR3 reads CASSQGQDQPQHF. For the CDR3, the DNA is TGTGCCAGCAGCCAGGGACAGGATCAGCCCCAGCATTTT.

DNA of the CDR3: TGTGCCAGCAGCTTAAGGCAGACTAGCGGGAGGGTAAACCCCGACAATGAGCAGTTCTTC. Translating gives CASSLRQTSGRVNPDNEQFF. V is TRBV7-3 and J is TRBJ2-1; 14 bases are shared with TRBD2. The J segment lost 5 bases and the V segment lost 1 base, leaving 13 bases of the junction unmatched. Germline V gene lookup returns CDR1 SGHTA and CDR2 FQGTGA. This CDR3 is built from 20 residues.

The chain carries TRBV11-2 and TRBJ2-5, with D hard to call. Germline CDR1 and CDR2: SGHAT and FQNNGV. Trimming shortened V by 4 bases and J by 5 bases, and 8 bases separated the two germline ends. The CDR3 has 12 residues. The DNA for the CDR3 is TGTGCCAGCAGCTCCCCACTCGAGACCCAGTACTTC. Translated: CASSSPLETQYF. Complete variable domain (other parts from reference TRBV11-2 and TRBJ2-5): EAGVAQSPRYKIIEKRQSVAFWCNPISGHATLYWYQQILGQGPKLLIQFQNNGVVDDSQLPKDRFSAERLKGVDSTLKIQPAKLEDSAVYLCASSSPLETQYFGPGTRLLVL.

About this clone itself: This sample includes further DNA sequences coding for the same CDR3. The rearrangement uses TRBV27 and TRBJ2-1; D ambiguous. With 3 bases removed from V and 0 bases from J, the gap between germline ends came to 9 bases. Germline CDR1 and CDR2: MNHEY and SMNVEV (reference sequence). This CDR3 spans 15 amino acids. The CDR3 region is CASSLGSSSYNEQFF. The CDR3 nucleotides are TGTGCCAGCAGTTTGGGTAGTAGCTCCTACAATGAGCAGTTCTTC.

This chain connects TRBV19 to TRBJ2-7; the D is unclear. CDR1 LNHDA and CDR2 SQIVND come from the germline V gene (reference sequence). This CDR3 has 20 residues. With 1 base removed from V and 2 bases from J, the gap between germline ends came to 27 bases. CDR3: CASSIGGGDTTRKQTYEQYF. CDR3 coding DNA: TGTGCCAGTAGTATAGGAGGTGGAGATACGACAAGAAAACAAACCTACGAGCAGTACTTC.

The chain is built from TRBV27 and TRBJ2-7, with D possibly being TRBD1 (5 bases). Germline V gene data show CDR1 as MNHEY and CDR2 as SMNVEV (reference sequence). The V end was cut by 5 bases, the J end by 5 bases, with 19 bases between. CDR3 length: 15 amino acids. The CDR3 nucleotides are TGTGCCAGCAGTACCCGACAGCATAATGCGAACGAGCAGTACTTC. Amino acids: CASSTRQHNANEQYF.

Comment on this clone: The same CDR3 can be traced to other DNA sequences in this sample. The chain is built from TRBV7-3 and TRBJ2-1; D is perhaps TRBD1 (6 bases). The CDR3 loop spans 13 amino acids. Germline loops: CDR1 SGHTA, CDR2 FQGTGA. The V end lost 2 bases, the J end lost 4 bases, and 6 bases lay between the germline ends. This CDR3 reads CASSLGQYNEQFF. The CDR3 DNA sequence: TGTGCCAGCAGCTTAGGACAGTACAATGAGCAGTTCTTC.